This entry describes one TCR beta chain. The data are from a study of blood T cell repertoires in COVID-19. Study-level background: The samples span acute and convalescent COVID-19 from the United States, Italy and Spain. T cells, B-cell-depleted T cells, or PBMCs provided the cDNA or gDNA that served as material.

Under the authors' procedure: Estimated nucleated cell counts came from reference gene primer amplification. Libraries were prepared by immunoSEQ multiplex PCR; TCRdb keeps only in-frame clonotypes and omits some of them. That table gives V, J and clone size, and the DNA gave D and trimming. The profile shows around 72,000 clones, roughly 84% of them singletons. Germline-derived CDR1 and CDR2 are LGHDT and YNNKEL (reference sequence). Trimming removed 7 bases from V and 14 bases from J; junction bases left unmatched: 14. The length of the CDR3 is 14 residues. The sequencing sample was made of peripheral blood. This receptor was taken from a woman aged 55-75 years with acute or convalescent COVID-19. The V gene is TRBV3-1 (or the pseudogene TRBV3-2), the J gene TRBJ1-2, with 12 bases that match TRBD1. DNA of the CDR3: TGTGCCAGCAACCGGGGACAGGGGGCCGCAGGCGGGACCTTC. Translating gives CASNRGQGAAGGTF.